What follows are 31 T cell receptor beta chains derived from one specimen sequenced in a study of OX40 agonist ivuxolimab in advanced cancers. This table comes from immunoSEQ multiplex PCR, and its TCRdb copy is limited to in-frame clones, with some not included. The repertoire includes over 150,000 clones, roughly 94% of them detected once, and around 0.28% sits in the top ten. The input for sequencing was CD4+ or CD8+ T cells sorted from blood, taken in a trial of the OX40 agonist ivuxolimab. The receptors were gathered from an adult with an advanced solid tumor such as melanoma, head and neck, liver or kidney cancer.

This clone occurred once. The V gene is TRBV7-2, the J gene TRBJ1-4; 11 nucleotides line up with TRBD1. Germline V gene data show CDR1 as SGHTA and CDR2 as FQGNSA. This CDR3 spans 15 amino acids. J lost 7 bases, V lost 5 bases, and 6 bases had no gene match. The CDR3 sequence: CASSRGGQGVEKLFF. CDR3 DNA sequence: TGTGCCAGCAGCCGCGGGGGACAGGGGGTTGAAAAACTGTTTTTT.

This clone was seen just once. The chain joins TRBV19 to TRBJ2-6; possible D gene TRBD1, 7 bases. The germline V gene has CDR1 LNHDA and CDR2 SQIVND (reference sequence). The CDR3 loop spans 15 amino acids. The ends were cut back, 11 bases at V and 0 bases at J, with 14 bases in the middle. The CDR3 spells CACYQGGSGANVLTF. The CDR3 DNA is TGTGCCTGCTATCAGGGGGGCTCTGGGGCCAACGTCCTGACTTTC. The full variable domain, its missing parts supplied by reference TRBV19 and TRBJ2-6, is DGGITQSPKYLFRKEGQNVTLSCEQNLNHDAMYWYRQDPGQGLRLIYYSQIVNDFQKGDIAEGYSVSREKKESFPLTVTSAQKNPTAFYLCACYQGGSGANVLTFGAGSRLTVL.

This sequence joins TRBV10-2 and TRBJ2-3, with 7 bases that match TRBD1. The CDR3 has 19 amino acids. CDR1 and CDR2 (germline): WSHSY, SAAADI. J lost 6 bases, V lost 0 bases, and 18 bases had no gene match. CDR3 sequence: CASSESRYRTMRGPDTQYF. In DNA, the CDR3 is TGCGCCAGCAGTGAGTCGAGGTATAGGACAATGAGGGGGCCCGATACGCAGTATTTT.

The chain recombines TRBV5-1 with TRBJ1-1; no clear D gene. The germline V gene has CDR1 SGHRS and CDR2 YFSETQ. The CDR3 has 16 residues. Trimming took off 3 bases at V and 0 bases at J, with 15 bases between the two ends. The CDR3 spells CASSYSGPTVNTEAFF. The CDR3 DNA sequence: TGCGCCAGCAGCTACTCCGGGCCGACCGTGAACACTGAAGCTTTCTTT.

V usage is TRBV6-5 and J usage is TRBJ2-7; 13 bases line up with TRBD2. The CDR3 totals 15 residues. V was pared by 4 bases and J by 5 bases, with 5 bases of the junction left unmatched. CDR1 is MNHEY and CDR2 is SVGAGI in the germline V gene. The CDR3 here is CASSSRTSGRNEQYF. Written as DNA, the CDR3 is TGTGCCAGCAGTTCCCGGACTAGCGGGAGAAACGAGCAGTACTTC.

The V gene is TRBV19, the J gene TRBJ1-1; TRBD1 is a possible D gene (6 bases). The CDR3 is made up of 17 amino acids. The germline gives CDR1 LNHDA, CDR2 SQIVND (reference sequence). The V and J ends lost 4 bases and 0 bases respectively, with 18 bases between them. Written as DNA, the CDR3 is TGTGCCAGTAGTACTTTACAGGGTTGGAGCATGAACACTGAAGCTTTCTTT. It encodes CASSTLQGWSMNTEAFF.

The chain has TRBV11-2 and TRBJ2-3; 15 positions agree with TRBD2. Trimming removed 5 bases from V and 5 bases from J; junction bases left unmatched: 8. The CDR3 contains 17 residues. Germline V gives CDR1 SGHAT, CDR2 FQNNGV. CDR3 nucleotides: TGTGCCAGCAGCCCAGGGGGACTAGCGGGAGGAAGAGATACGCAGTATTTT. It is translated as CASSPGGLAGGRDTQYF.

DNA for the CDR3: TGTGCCAGCTCACCATTTGAGGACAGGGTCAACAATGAGCAGTTCTTC. It encodes CASSPFEDRVNNEQFF. This chain links TRBV18 with TRBJ2-1, with 8 positions matching TRBD1. Germline V gene sequence: CDR1 KGHSH, CDR2 LQKENI. CDR3 size: 16 residues. Losses at the gene ends were 2 bases for V and 5 bases for J; bases not matched to a gene: 8.

The chain has TRBV23-1 and TRBJ2-7, with 9 bases that match TRBD2. TRBV23-1 is an ORF, with its function uncertain. With 4 bases clipped from V and 4 bases from J, the junction kept 5 bases outside the gene matches. The CDR3 runs 14 residues. The CDR3 region is CASSLYLAGYEQYF. CDR3 DNA sequence: TGCGCCAGCAGTCTTTACCTAGCGGGATACGAGCAGTACTTC.

The chain recombines TRBV5-4 with TRBJ2-5; 7 bases match TRBD1. With V trimmed by 3 bases and J by 7 bases, 15 bases remained unmatched. Germline V gene lookup returns CDR1 SGHNT and CDR2 YYREEE (reference sequence). The CDR3 is made up of 16 amino acids. CDR3 loop: CASSYDRVMGVGTQYF. The CDR3 DNA follows: TGTGCCAGCAGCTACGACAGGGTGATGGGGGTAGGGACCCAGTACTTC.

The V gene is TRBV19, the J gene TRBJ1-5; D unclear. CDR1 LNHDA and CDR2 SQIVND come from the germline V gene (reference sequence). The length of the CDR3 is 13 residues. The V gene lost 8 bases and the J gene lost 2 bases, with 10 bases spanning the gap. CDR3 DNA sequence: TGTGCCAGTCGGAAAAGTGGCAATCAGCCCCAGCATTTT. Translating gives CASRKSGNQPQHF.

V and J are TRBV27 and TRBJ1-2, with a tentative D call TRBD1 (6 bases). The CDR3 loop spans 20 amino acids. CDR1 and CDR2 from the germline V gene are MNHEY and SMNVEV (reference sequence). With 6 bases removed from V and 3 bases from J, the gap between germline ends came to 32 bases. This CDR3 is CASSPQYRPGQGRVYYGYTF. The CDR3 DNA reads as TGTGCCAGCAGCCCACAATACCGCCCCGGGCAGGGGAGAGTCTACTATGGCTACACCTTC.

Comment on this clone: Different DNA sequences within this sample yield the same CDR3. The chain uses TRBV7-2 and TRBJ2-5; no clear D gene. Germline V gene data show CDR1 as SGHTA and CDR2 as FQGNSA. The CDR3 totals 11 residues. The V end lost 5 bases, the J end lost 1 base, and 2 bases lay between the germline ends. The CDR3 DNA sequence: TGTGCCAGCAGCGCCCAAGAGACCCAGTACTTC. Its protein is CASSAQETQYF.

The chain is built from TRBV18 and TRBJ1-2; 9 nucleotides match TRBD1. The V and J ends lost 6 bases and 5 bases, in that order; junction bases with no gene match: 10. The CDR3 covers 15 residues. CDR1 KGHSH and CDR2 LQKENI come from the germline V gene. CDR3 sequence reads: CASSTGGQGLYGYTF. CDR3 DNA sequence: TGTGCCAGCTCGACGGGGGGACAGGGACTGTATGGCTACACCTTC. The entire variable domain, with the rest obtained from reference TRBV18 and TRBJ1-2, is as follows: NAGVMQNPRHLVRRRGQEARLRCSPMKGHSHVYWYRQLPEEGLKFMVYLQKENIIDESGMPKERFSAEFPKEGPSILRIQQVVRGDSAAYFCASSTGGQGLYGYTFGSGTRLTVV.

This clone has a handful of counts. This chain connects TRBV6-1 to TRBJ1-2, with D unresolved. This CDR3 contains 12 residues. Germline CDR1 and CDR2: MNHNS and SASEGT. Trimming took off 0 bases at V and 7 bases at J, with 6 bases between the two ends. Here the CDR3 reads CASSEAGFGYTF. In DNA form, the CDR3 reads TGTGCCAGCAGTGAAGCAGGGTTTGGCTACACCTTC.

There are a few counts of this clone. The chain has TRBV5-1 and TRBJ1-1; D might be TRBD1 (6 bases). This CDR3 has 14 residues. Germline loops: CDR1 SGHRS, CDR2 YFSETQ. Deletions cut 4 bases from V and 6 bases from J, with 16 bases between. DNA of the CDR3: TGCGCCAGCAGCGGGGGAAGGGGGTCGGCTGAAGCTTTCTTT. Encoded protein: CASSGGRGSAEAFF.

The V call is TRBV7-2, the J call TRBJ2-3; 11 bases match TRBD2. This CDR3 spans 16 amino acids. Germline trimming cut 5 bases from V and 1 base from J; bases unmatched to any gene: 5. Germline V gene data show CDR1 as SGHTA and CDR2 as FQGNSA. The CDR3 DNA is TGTGCCAGCAGCATCTCTAGCGGGGGGCGCACAGATACGCAGTATTTT. This codes for CASSISSGGRTDTQYF.

The genes are TRBV6-6 and TRBJ1-2, with 7 bases matching TRBD1. V shed 5 bases and J 6 bases; nucleotides not matched to a gene: 9. CDR3 length: 14 residues. Germline V gene lookup returns CDR1 MNHNY and CDR2 SVGAGI (reference sequence). CDR3: CASSPPGTVDGYTF. CDR3 coding DNA: TGTGCCAGCAGTCCACCCGGGACAGTTGATGGCTACACCTTC.

The V and J genes are TRBV6-1 and TRBJ2-1, with TRBD2 matching 8 bases. After removal of 8 bases from V and 1 base from J, the junction contained 4 bases not matched to a gene. Germline V gene data show CDR1 as MNHNS and CDR2 as SASEGT. This CDR3 contains 14 residues. The CDR3 loop is CASRKRGSYNEQFF. Written as DNA, the CDR3 is TGTGCCAGCCGTAAGCGGGGGTCCTACAATGAGCAGTTCTTC.

The chain has TRBV7-2 and TRBJ2-3, with D uncertain. The CDR3 consists of 18 residues. Germline assignment: CDR1 SGHTA and CDR2 FQGNSA. V shed 0 bases and J shed 6 bases, with 22 bases lying between them. The CDR3 reads CASSLAPGPFTPGDTQYF. The CDR3 DNA sequence: TGTGCCAGCAGCTTAGCCCCCGGGCCATTCACCCCGGGCGATACGCAGTATTTT.

A note on this clone: Other nucleotide sequences from this sample produce the same CDR3. J is TRBJ1-5 and V is TRBV19; a possible D gene is TRBD1 (5 bases). This CDR3 is built from 14 residues. V was pared by 3 bases and J by 4 bases, with 10 bases between. CDR1 is LNHDA, CDR2 SQIVND, per germline (reference sequence). CDR3 nucleotides: TGTGCCAGTAGTATCGGGGGTCTAAATCAGCCCCAGCATTTT. Protein: CASSIGGLNQPQHF.

The chain combines TRBV7-3 with TRBJ1-1; the D is unclear. The CDR3 has 14 amino acids. The germline V gene has CDR1 SGHTA and CDR2 FQGTGA. Trimming removed 0 bases at V and 4 bases at J, with 9 bases between. The CDR3 sequence: CASSLTYLGTEAFF. As DNA, the CDR3 is TGTGCCAGCAGCTTAACGTATTTGGGCACTGAAGCTTTCTTT.

V is TRBV10-1 and J is TRBJ1-3, with D hard to call. Germline values: CDR1 WNHNN, CDR2 SYGVQD (reference sequence). Trimming stripped 0 bases from V and 2 bases from J, with 11 bases between. This CDR3 spans 16 amino acids. The CDR3 reads CASSESRGLAGNTIYF. The CDR3 nucleotides read TGCGCCAGCAGTGAGTCGAGAGGGCTGGCTGGAAACACCATATATTTT.

The CDR3 loop reads CASSARTGGFEAFF. For the CDR3, the DNA is TGTGCCAGCAGCGCACGGACAGGGGGCTTTGAAGCTTTCTTT. V usage is TRBV9 and J usage is TRBJ1-1; TRBD1 aligns across 11 bases. V lost 3 bases, J lost 7 bases, and 5 bases stayed unmatched. The germline gives CDR1 SGDLS, CDR2 YYNGEE. This CDR3 region has 14 residues.

The V call is TRBV12-5, the J call TRBJ1-1; no clear D. The CDR3 consists of 14 residues. Germline V gene lookup returns CDR1 LGHNT and CDR2 FRNRAP. With 6 bases removed from V and 6 bases from J, the gap between germline ends came to 17 bases. CDR3 nucleotide sequence: TGTGCTAGTGGCCAAGCCCCGGGGTTGGCTGAAGCTTTCTTT. Its translation: CASGQAPGLAEAFF.

The chain's CDR3 is CASSSRDPYGYTF. The CDR3 nucleotides are TGTGCCAGCAGCTCCCGGGACCCCTATGGCTACACCTTC. This chain links TRBV5-4 with TRBJ1-2, with a possible D match to TRBD1 (5 bases). The germline V gene has CDR1 SGHNT and CDR2 YYREEE (reference sequence). The germline V and J ends were trimmed by 3 bases and 4 bases, with 10 bases remaining between them. The CDR3 spans 13 residues.

With regard to this clone: One junction end does not reproduce the germline sequence, and a read error may be involved. The gene calls are TRBV7-2 and TRBJ2-3, with D possibly matching TRBD2 (5 bases). The germline CDR1 and CDR2 sequences are SGHTA and FQGNSA. CDR3 length: 14 amino acids. The chain's CDR3 is CASSLGLGWDTQYF. The CDR3 DNA sequence: TGTGCCAGCAGTTTAGGACTGGGGTGGGATACGCAGTATTTT. Full variable domain (outside the CDR3, taken from reference TRBV7-2 and TRBJ2-3): GAGVSQSPSNKVTEKGKDVELRCDPISGHTALYWYRQSLGQGLEFLIYFQGNSAPDKSGLPSDRFSAERTGGSVSTLTIQRTQQEDSAVYLCASSLGLGWDTQYFGPGTRLTVL.

The V call is TRBV11-3, the J call TRBJ2-2; TRBD2 matches 7 bases. CDR3 length equals 16 residues. With 5 bases clipped from V and 7 bases from J, the junction kept 13 bases outside the gene matches. Looked up from germline, CDR1 is SGHNT and CDR2 is YENEEA. The chain's CDR3 is CASSPGRTTLGGELFF. The CDR3 coding sequence is TGTGCCAGCAGCCCCGGGAGGACAACACTGGGCGGGGAGCTGTTTTTT.

The V and J genes are TRBV19 and TRBJ2-3, with TRBD2 identical over 9 bases. The CDR3 is made up of 20 amino acids. Per germline, CDR1 LNHDA and CDR2 SQIVND (reference sequence). The V gene end was trimmed by 3 bases and the J gene end by 0 bases; junction bases not matched to a gene: 16. The CDR3 protein is CASSIPLRGGLGLSTDTQYF. The CDR3, as DNA: TGTGCCAGTAGTATTCCCTTGCGGGGGGGATTGGGCTTAAGCACAGATACGCAGTATTTT. The full variable domain, in which reference TRBV19 and TRBJ2-3 provide the parts outside the CDR3, is DGGITQSPKYLFRKEGQNVTLSCEQNLNHDAMYWYRQDPGQGLRLIYYSQIVNDFQKGDIAEGYSVSREKKESFPLTVTSAQKNPTAFYLCASSIPLRGGLGLSTDTQYFGPGTRLTVL.

The gene calls are TRBV7-9 and TRBJ2-7; 11 bases agree with TRBD1. In germline, CDR1 is SEHNR, CDR2 FQNEAQ (reference sequence). The CDR3 extends over 17 amino acids. The trim removed 1 base at V and 3 bases at J, leaving 8 bases unmatched. CDR3 nucleotide sequence: TGTGCCAGCAGCTTAGGAGTGAGGACAGGGGGCCTCTACGAGCAGTACTTC. This gives the protein CASSLGVRTGGLYEQYF.

The V gene is TRBV7-2, the J gene TRBJ2-3, with D unclear. The germline gives CDR1 SGHTA, CDR2 FQGNSA. The CDR3 is 12 amino acids. Trimming took off 5 bases at V and 4 bases at J, with 7 bases between the two ends. The CDR3 nucleotides read TGTGCCAGCAGCCCTAGGGCAGATACGCAGTATTTT. Its protein is CASSPRADTQYF.